This T cell receptor beta chain was sequenced for a study of blood T cell repertoires in COVID-19. This CDR3 is built from 15 residues. Germline assignment: CDR1 SGHRS and CDR2 YFSETQ. V was clipped by 4 bases and J by 1 base, with 14 bases between them. Authors' data handling: Estimation of nucleated cell counts was performed using reference gene primer amplification. Repertoires were generated with immunoSEQ multiplex PCR, while TCRdb's copy carries only in-frame clones and drops some. The V and J calls and clone size come from that table; D and trimming were worked out from the DNA. The sample yields 100,000 to 120,000 clones, less than 75% seen once.

The clonotype comes from a woman aged 40 to 49 with acute or convalescent COVID-19. The rearrangement joins TRBV5-1 to TRBJ1-1, with D possibly TRBD1 on 6 matching bases. Sequencing was performed on peripheral blood. CDR3 in amino acids: CASSPTAGANTEAFF. The DNA of the CDR3 is TGCGCCAGCAGCCCTACGGCAGGGGCGAACACTGAAGCTTTCTTT.